This T cell receptor beta chain appears in the sequencing data of a study of PD-L1 blockade in urothelial cancer. Study information: Peripheral blood specimens exhibited a median yield of approximately 140,000 T cells.

Produced via immunoSEQ multiplex PCR; TCRdb's table is partial and in-frame only. This table has some 71,000 clones, 70% to 90% appearing once. The CDR3 covers 16 residues. CDR1 SGHRS and CDR2 YFSETQ come from the germline V gene. The V end lost 1 base, the J end lost 3 bases, and 17 bases lay between the germline ends. Comments on this clone: Its specificity is unknown.

Overall study findings and caveats: By 3 weeks, tumor-associated blood clones had expanded more in durable-benefit patients.

The TCR sequence derives from a man aged 55-75 years with urothelial cancer. The J gene is TRBJ2-7, the V gene TRBV5-1; tentative D call: TRBD1 (7 bases). The sequencing here drew on PBMCs, taken around atezolizumab (anti-PD-L1) treatment. CDR3 loop: CASSLLGQGGNYEQYF. The CDR3 DNA sequence: TGCGCCAGCAGCTTGTTGGGGCAGGGGGGAAACTACGAGCAGTACTTC. The whole variable domain, remainder taken from reference TRBV5-1 and TRBJ2-7, is KAGVTQTPRYLIKTRGQQVTLSCSPISGHRSVSWYQQTPGQGLQFLFEYFSETQRNKGNFPGRFSGRQFSNSRSEMNVSTLELGDSALYLCASSLLGQGGNYEQYFGPGTRLTVT.